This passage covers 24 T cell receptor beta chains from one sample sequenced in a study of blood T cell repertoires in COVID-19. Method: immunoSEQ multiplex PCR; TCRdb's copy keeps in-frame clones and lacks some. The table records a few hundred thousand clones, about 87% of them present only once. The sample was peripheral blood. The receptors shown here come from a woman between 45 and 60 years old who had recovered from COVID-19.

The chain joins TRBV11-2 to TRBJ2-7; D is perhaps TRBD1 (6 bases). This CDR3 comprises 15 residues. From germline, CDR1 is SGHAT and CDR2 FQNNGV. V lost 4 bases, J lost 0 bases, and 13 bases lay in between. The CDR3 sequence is CASSWGTRSSYEQYF. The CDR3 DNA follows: TGTGCCAGCAGCTGGGGGACAAGGAGCTCCTACGAGCAGTACTTC.

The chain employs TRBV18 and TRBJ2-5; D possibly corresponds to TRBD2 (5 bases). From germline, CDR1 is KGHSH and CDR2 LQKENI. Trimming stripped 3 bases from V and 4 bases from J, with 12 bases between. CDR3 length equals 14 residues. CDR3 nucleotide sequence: TGTGCCAGCTCACCTCTAGCCGGGGTAGAGACCCAGTACTTC. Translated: CASSPLAGVETQYF.

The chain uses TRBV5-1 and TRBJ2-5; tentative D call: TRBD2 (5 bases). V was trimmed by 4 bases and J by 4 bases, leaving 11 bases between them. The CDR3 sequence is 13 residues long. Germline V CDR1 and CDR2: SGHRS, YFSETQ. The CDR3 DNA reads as TGCGCCAGCAGCCCCGAGGGAGCAGAGACCCAGTACTTC. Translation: CASSPEGAETQYF.

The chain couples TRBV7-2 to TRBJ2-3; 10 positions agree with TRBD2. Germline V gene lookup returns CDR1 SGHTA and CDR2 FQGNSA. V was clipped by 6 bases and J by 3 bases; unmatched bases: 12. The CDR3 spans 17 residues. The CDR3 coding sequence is TGTGCCAGCAGTCGAAGAACCCCTAGCGGGAGAACAGATACGCAGTATTTT. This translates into CASSRRTPSGRTDTQYF.

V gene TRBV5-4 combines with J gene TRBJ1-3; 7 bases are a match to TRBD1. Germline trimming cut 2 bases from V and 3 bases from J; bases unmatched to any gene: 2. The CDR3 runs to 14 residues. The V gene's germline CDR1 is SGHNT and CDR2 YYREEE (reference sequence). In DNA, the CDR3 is TGTGCCAGCAGCTTAACAGGGGATGGAAACACCATATATTTT. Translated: CASSLTGDGNTIYF.

The CDR3 is CATSDPGQGVAPQHF. Written as DNA, the CDR3 is TGTGCCACCAGTGACCCGGGACAGGGGGTAGCGCCCCAGCATTTT. The chain combines TRBV24-1 with TRBJ1-5; 11 bases are a match to TRBD1. Unmatched junction bases numbered 7, after V lost 4 bases and J lost 9 bases. Germline-derived CDR1 and CDR2 are KGHDR and SFDVKD. The CDR3 is 15 amino acids.

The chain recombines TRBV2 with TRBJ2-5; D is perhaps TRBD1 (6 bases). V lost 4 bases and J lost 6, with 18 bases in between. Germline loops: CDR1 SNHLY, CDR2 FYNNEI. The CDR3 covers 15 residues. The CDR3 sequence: CASSAEGGASKTQYF. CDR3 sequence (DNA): TGTGCCAGCAGTGCGGAAGGGGGTGCTAGCAAGACCCAGTACTTC.

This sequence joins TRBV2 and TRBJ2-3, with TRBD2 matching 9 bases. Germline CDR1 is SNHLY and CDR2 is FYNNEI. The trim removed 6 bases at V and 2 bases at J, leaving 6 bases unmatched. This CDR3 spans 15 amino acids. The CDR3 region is CASSRGGVITDTQYF. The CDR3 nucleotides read TGTGCCAGCAGCCGCGGGGGGGTGATCACAGATACGCAGTATTTT.

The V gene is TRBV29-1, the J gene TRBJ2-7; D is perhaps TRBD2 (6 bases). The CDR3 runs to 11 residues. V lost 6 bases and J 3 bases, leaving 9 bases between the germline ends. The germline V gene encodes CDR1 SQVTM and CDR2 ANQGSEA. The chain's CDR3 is CSVWRGYEQYF. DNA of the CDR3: TGCAGCGTCTGGAGGGGCTACGAGCAGTACTTC.

CDR3 nucleotide sequence: TGTGCCAGCAGTCCTGGACAGGGGGCAATTAGCAATCAGCCCCAGCATTTT. It is translated as CASSPGQGAISNQPQHF. The chain has TRBV7-2 and TRBJ1-5, with 11 bases aligning to TRBD1. V shed 6 bases and J 0 bases; nucleotides not matched to a gene: 7. This CDR3 is built from 17 residues. Germline V gene sequence: CDR1 SGHTA, CDR2 FQGNSA.

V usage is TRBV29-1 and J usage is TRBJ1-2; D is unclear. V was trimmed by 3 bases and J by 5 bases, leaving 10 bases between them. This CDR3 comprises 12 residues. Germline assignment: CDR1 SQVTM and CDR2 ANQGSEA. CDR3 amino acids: CSVDLPPYGYTF. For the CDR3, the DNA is TGCAGCGTTGACCTTCCCCCGTATGGCTACACCTTC.

CDR3 loop: CASHIAGGKDNEQFF. CDR3 sequence (DNA): TGCGCCAGCCATATAGCGGGGGGGAAGGACAATGAGCAGTTCTTC. V is TRBV10-1 and J is TRBJ2-1; 11 positions agree with TRBD2. CDR1 and CDR2 (germline): WNHNN, SYGVQD (reference sequence). The CDR3 has 15 amino acids. V gave up 8 bases and J gave up 5 bases; unmatched junction bases: 8.

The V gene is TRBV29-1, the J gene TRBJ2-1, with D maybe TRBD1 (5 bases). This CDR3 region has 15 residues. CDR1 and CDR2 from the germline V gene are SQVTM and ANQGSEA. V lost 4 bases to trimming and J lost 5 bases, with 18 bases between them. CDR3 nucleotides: TGCAGCGTTGGACCGAGACAGATTCCGGACAATGAGCAGTTCTTC. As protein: CSVGPRQIPDNEQFF.

In DNA, the CDR3 is TGTGCCAGCAGTGAAAAGACAGGGTCTCGTAATGAGCAGTTCTTC. Translation gives CASSEKTGSRNEQFF. The rearrangement uses TRBV25-1 and TRBJ2-1; TRBD1 matches at 7 bases. V lost 2 bases and J lost 7; bases outside the gene matches: 8. The CDR3 is 15 residues long. From germline, CDR1 is MGHDK and CDR2 SYGVNS. Looking up the rest from reference TRBV25-1 and TRBJ2-1 gives the full variable domain: EADIYQTPRYLVIGTGKKITLECSQTMGHDKMYWYQQDPGMELHLIHYSYGVNSTEKGDLSSESTVSRIRTEHFPLTLESARPSHTSQYLCASSEKTGSRNEQFFGPGTRLTVL.

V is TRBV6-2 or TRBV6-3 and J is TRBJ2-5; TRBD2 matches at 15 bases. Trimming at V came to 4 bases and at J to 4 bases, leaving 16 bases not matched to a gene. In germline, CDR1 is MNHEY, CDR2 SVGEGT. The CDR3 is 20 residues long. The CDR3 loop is CASSFSLGLAGGTGAETQYF. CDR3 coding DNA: TGTGCCAGCAGTTTTTCCTTAGGACTAGCGGGGGGGACAGGAGCAGAGACCCAGTACTTC.

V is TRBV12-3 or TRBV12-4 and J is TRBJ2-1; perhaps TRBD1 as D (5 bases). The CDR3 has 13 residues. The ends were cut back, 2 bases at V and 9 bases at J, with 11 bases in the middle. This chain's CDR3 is CASSLNRISEQFF. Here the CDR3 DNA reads TGTGCCAGCAGTTTAAACAGGATTTCTGAGCAGTTCTTC.

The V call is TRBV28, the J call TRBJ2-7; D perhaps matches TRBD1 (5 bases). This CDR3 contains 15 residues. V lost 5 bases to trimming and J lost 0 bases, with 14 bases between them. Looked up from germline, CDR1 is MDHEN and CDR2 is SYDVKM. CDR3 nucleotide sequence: TGTGCCAGCAGTCCCCCAGGGTTAAGCTCCTACGAGCAGTACTTC. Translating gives CASSPPGLSSYEQYF.

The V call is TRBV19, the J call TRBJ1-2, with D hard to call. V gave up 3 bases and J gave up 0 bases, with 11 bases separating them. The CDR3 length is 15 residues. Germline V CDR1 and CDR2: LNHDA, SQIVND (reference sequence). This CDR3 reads CASSISSNPNYGYTF. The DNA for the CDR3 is TGTGCCAGTAGTATTAGTAGCAACCCTAACTATGGCTACACCTTC.

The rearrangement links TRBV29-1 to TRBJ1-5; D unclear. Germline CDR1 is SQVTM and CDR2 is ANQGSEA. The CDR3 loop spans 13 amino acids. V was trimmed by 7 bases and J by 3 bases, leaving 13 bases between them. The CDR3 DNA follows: TGCAGCGCAAGAATTGCCTACAATCAGCCCCAGCATTTT. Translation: CSARIAYNQPQHF.

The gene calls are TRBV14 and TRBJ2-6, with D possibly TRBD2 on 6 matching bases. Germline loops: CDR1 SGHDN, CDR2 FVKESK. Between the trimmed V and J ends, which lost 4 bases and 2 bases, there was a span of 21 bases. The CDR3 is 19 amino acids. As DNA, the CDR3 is TGTGCCAGCAGCCGACAGACCGGGACTCTAAGAACTGGGGCCAACGTCCTGACTTTC. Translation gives CASSRQTGTLRTGANVLTF.

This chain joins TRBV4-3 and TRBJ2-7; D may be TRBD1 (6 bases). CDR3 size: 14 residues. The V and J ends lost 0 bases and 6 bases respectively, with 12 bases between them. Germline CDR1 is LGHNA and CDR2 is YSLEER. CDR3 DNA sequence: TGCGCCAGCAGCCAAGATTTATGGGGGCGCGAGCAGTACTTC. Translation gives CASSQDLWGREQYF.

The CDR3 DNA sequence: TGTGCCAGCAGTTCGGGGCTTGGCAGGGGAAAACTGTTTTTT. It is translated as CASSSGLGRGKLFF. The genes are TRBV27 and TRBJ1-4, with TRBD1 as a possible D gene (6 bases). CDR1 and CDR2 from the germline V gene are MNHEY and SMNVEV (reference sequence). Trimming removed 4 bases at V and 10 bases at J, with 16 bases between. The CDR3 spans 14 residues.

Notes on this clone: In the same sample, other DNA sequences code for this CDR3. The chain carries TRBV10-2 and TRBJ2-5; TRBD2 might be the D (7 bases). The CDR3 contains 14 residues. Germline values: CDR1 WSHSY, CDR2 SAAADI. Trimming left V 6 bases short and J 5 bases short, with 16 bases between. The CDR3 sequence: CASRRGQPQETQYF. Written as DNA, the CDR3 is TGCGCCAGCAGGCGGGGGCAACCCCAGGAGACCCAGTACTTC.

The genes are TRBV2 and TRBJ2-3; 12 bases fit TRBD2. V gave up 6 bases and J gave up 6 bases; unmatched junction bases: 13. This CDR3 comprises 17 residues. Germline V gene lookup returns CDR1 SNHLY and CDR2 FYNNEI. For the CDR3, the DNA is TGTGCCAGCAGGGCGCGACTAGCGGGAGAACGGTCGGATACGCAGTATTTT. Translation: CASRARLAGERSDTQYF.